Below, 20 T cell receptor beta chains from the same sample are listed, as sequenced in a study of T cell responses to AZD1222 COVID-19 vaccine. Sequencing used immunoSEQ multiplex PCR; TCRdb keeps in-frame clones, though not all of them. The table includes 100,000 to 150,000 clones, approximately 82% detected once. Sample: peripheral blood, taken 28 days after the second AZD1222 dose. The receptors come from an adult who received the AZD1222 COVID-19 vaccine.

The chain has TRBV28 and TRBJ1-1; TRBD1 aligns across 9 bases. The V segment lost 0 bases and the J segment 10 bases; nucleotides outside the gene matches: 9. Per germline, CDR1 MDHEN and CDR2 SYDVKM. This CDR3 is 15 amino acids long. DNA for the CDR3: TGTGCCAGCAGTTTATGGGTCGGACAGGGGCGTGGAGCTTTCTTT. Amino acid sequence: CASSLWVGQGRGAFF.

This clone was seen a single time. The CDR3 coding sequence is TGTGCCAGCAGCCAAGATATAAGCTCTTATAACATTCAGTACTTC. Translated, it gives CASSQDISSYNIQYF. The chain uses TRBV3-1 (or the pseudogene TRBV3-2) and TRBJ2-4; D is unresolved. The CDR3 is made up of 15 amino acids. The germline CDR1 and CDR2 sequences are LGHDT and YNNKEL (reference sequence). The germline V and J ends were trimmed by 0 bases and 7 bases, with 13 bases remaining between them.

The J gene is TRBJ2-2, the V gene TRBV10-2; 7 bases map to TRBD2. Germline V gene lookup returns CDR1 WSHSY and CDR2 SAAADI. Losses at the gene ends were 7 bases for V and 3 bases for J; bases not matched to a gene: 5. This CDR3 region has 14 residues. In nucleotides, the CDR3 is TGCGCCAGCACGGAAGCGGGGTACACCGGGGAGCTGTTTTTT. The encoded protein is CASTEAGYTGELFF.

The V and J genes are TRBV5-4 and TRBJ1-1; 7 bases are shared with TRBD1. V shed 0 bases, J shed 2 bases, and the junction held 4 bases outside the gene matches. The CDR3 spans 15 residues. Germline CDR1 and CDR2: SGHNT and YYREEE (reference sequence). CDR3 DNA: TGTGCCAGCAGCTTGGAGAACAGGGGAAACACTGAAGCTTTCTTT. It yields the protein CASSLENRGNTEAFF.

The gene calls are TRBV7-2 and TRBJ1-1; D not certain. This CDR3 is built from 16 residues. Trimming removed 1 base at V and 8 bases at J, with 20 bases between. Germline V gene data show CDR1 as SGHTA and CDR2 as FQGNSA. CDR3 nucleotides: TGTGCCAGCAGCTTAGAGTTGACTCTCCCACCAGCCGAAGCTTTCTTT. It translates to CASSLELTLPPAEAFF.

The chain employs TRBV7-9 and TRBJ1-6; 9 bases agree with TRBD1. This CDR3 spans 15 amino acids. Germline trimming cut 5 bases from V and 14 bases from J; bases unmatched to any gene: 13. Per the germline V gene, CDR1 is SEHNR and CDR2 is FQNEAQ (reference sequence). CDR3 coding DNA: TGTGCCAGCAGCCCCCCGGGACAGGGAGGTCTATCCCTCCACTTT. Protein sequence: CASSPPGQGGLSLHF.

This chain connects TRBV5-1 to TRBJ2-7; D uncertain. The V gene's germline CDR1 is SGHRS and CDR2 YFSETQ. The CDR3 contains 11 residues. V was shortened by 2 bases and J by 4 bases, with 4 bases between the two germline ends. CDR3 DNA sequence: TGCGCCAGCAGCTTTGGTTACGAGCAGTACTTC. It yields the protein CASSFGYEQYF.

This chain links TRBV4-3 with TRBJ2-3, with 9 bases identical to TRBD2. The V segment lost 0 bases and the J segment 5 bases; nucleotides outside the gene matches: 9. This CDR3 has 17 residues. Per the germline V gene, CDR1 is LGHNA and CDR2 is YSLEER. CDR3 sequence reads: CASSQDRGGGARDTQYF. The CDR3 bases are TGCGCCAGCAGCCAAGATCGGGGCGGGGGGGCTAGAGATACGCAGTATTTT.

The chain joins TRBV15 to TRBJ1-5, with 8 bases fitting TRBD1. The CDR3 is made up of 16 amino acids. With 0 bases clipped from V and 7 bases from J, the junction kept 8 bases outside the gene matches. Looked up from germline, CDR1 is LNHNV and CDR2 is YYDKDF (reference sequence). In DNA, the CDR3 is TGTGCCACCAGCAGAGAAAAGACCGGACAGGGCCAGCCCCAGCATTTT. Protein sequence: CATSREKTGQGQPQHF.

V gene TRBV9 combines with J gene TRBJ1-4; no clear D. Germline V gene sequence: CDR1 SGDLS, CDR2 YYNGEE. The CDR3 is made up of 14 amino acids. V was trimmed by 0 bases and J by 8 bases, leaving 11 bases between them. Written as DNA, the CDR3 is TGTGCCAGCAGCGTAGGGGGTTCGGGAGAAAAACTGTTTTTT. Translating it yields CASSVGGSGEKLFF.

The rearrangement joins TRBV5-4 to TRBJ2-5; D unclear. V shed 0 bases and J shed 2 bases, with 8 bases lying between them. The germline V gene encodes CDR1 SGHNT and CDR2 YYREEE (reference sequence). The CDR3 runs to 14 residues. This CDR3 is CASSLVGPQETQYF. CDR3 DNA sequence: TGTGCCAGCAGCTTGGTGGGTCCGCAAGAGACCCAGTACTTC.

In DNA form, the CDR3 reads TGTGCCAGCAGTTTCCGAGCCCCACGCGATCAGCCCCAGCATTTT. Its translation is CASSFRAPRDQPQHF. This sequence joins TRBV27 and TRBJ1-5; no definite D call. Germline V gives CDR1 MNHEY, CDR2 SMNVEV (reference sequence). V shed 3 bases and J shed 5 bases, with 14 bases lying between them. The CDR3 spans 15 residues.

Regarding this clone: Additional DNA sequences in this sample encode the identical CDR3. CDR3 sequence: CASSLRGYNEQFF. The CDR3, as DNA: TGTGCCAGCAGTCTCAGGGGCTACAATGAGCAGTTCTTC. The chain recombines TRBV28 with TRBJ2-1; D is possibly TRBD1 (6 bases). Per the germline V gene, CDR1 is MDHEN and CDR2 is SYDVKM. The length of the CDR3 is 13 residues. Trimming took off 5 bases at V and 3 bases at J, with 8 bases between the two ends.

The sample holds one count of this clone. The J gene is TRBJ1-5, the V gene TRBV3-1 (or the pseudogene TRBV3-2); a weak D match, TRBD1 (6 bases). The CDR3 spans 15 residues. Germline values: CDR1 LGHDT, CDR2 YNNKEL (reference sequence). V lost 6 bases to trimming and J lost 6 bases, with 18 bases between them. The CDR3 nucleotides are TGTGCCAGCAGTCAGGGAGGGGGTGGTATTCAGCCCCAGCATTTT. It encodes CASSQGGGGIQPQHF.

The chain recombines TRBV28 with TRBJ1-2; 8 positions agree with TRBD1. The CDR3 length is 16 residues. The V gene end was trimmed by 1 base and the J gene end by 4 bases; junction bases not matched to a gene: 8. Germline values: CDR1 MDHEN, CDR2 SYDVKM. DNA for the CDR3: TGTGCCAGCAGTTTATCCGGACAGGGTTCATTCTATGGCTACACCTTC. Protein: CASSLSGQGSFYGYTF.

Here the CDR3 reads CGVKGLAGTDTQYF. CDR3 sequence (DNA): TGCGGAGTTAAAGGACTAGCCGGCACAGATACGCAGTATTTT. The V and J genes are TRBV29-1 and TRBJ2-3, with 8 positions matching TRBD2. Germline CDR1 and CDR2: SQVTM and ANQGSEA. The CDR3 sequence is 14 residues long.

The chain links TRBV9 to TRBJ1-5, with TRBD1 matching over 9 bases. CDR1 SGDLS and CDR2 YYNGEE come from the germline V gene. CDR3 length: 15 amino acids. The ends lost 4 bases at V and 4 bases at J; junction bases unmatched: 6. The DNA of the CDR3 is TGTGCCAGCAGCCGGACAGGGGCTATTAATCAGCCCCAGCATTTT. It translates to CASSRTGAINQPQHF. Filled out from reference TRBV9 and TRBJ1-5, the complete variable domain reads DSGVTQTPKHLITATGQRVTLRCSPRSGDLSVYWYQQSLDQGLQFLIQYYNGEERAKGNILERFSAQQFPDLHSELNLSSLELGDSALYFCASSRTGAINQPQHFGDGTRLSIL.

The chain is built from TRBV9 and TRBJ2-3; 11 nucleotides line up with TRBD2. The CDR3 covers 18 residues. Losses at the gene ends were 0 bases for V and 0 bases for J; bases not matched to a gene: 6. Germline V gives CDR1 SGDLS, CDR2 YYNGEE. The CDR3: CASSVATSGASSTDTQYF. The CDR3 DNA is TGTGCCAGCAGCGTAGCGACTAGCGGGGCCTCTAGCACAGATACGCAGTATTTT.

DNA for the CDR3: TGTGCCAGTAGTATAGCCAGAACGTCGGCTAGCGGGGGACCCTCCTACAATGAGCAGTTCTTC. It translates to CASSIARTSASGGPSYNEQFF. The chain joins TRBV19 to TRBJ2-1, with TRBD2 identical over 10 bases. Germline CDR1 is LNHDA and CDR2 is SQIVND (reference sequence). This CDR3 is built from 21 residues. V trimming: 1 base; J trimming: 0 bases; junction bases outside the gene matches: 15.

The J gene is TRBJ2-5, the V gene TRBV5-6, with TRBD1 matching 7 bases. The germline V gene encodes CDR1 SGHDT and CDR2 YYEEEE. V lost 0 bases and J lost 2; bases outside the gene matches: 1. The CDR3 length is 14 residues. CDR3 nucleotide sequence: TGTGCCAGCAGCTTGGCGGGACAGCAAGAGACCCAGTACTTC. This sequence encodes CASSLAGQQETQYF.